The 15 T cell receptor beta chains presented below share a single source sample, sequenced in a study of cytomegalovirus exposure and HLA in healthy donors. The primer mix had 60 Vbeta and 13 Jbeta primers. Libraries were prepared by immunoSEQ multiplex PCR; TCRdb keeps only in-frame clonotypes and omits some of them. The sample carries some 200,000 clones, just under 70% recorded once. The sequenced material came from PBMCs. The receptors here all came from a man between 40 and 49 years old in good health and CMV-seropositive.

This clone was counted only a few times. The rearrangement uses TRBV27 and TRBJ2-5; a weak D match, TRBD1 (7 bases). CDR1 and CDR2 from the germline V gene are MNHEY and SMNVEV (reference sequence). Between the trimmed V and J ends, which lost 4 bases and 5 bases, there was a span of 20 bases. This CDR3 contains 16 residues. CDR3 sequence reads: CASSSPGAGGLETQYF. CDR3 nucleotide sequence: TGTGCCAGCAGTTCCCCTGGGGCAGGGGGGCTGGAGACCCAGTACTTC.

CDR3 in amino acids: CASSLARTARTSGELFF. CDR3 sequence (DNA): TGTGCCAGCAGCTTGGCTCGGACAGCCCGAACGTCCGGGGAGCTGTTTTTT. This chain joins TRBV5-5 and TRBJ2-2, with D maybe TRBD1 (6 bases). There are 17 residues in the CDR3. CDR1 is SGHKS and CDR2 is YYEKEE in the germline V gene (reference sequence). The V end was cut by 0 bases, the J end by 6 bases, with 18 bases between.

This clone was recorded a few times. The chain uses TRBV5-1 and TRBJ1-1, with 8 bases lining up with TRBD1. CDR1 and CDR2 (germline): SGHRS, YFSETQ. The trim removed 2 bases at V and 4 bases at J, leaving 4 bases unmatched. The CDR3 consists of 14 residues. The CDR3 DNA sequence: TGCGCCAGCAGCTTAAGGACAGGGTTCACTGAAGCTTTCTTT. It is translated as CASSLRTGFTEAFF.

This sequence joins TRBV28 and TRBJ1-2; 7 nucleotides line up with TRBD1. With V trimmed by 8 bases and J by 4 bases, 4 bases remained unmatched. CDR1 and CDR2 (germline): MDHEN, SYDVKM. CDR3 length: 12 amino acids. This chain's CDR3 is CASRRQGYGYTF. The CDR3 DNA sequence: TGTGCCAGCCGACGACAGGGCTATGGCTACACCTTC.

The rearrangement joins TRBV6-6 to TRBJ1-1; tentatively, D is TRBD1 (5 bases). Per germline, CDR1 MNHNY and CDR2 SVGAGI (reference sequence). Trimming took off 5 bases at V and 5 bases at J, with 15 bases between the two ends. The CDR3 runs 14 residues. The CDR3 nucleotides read TGTGCCAGCAGTATCTCAGGGTCTAAGACTGAAGCTTTCTTT. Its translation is CASSISGSKTEAFF.

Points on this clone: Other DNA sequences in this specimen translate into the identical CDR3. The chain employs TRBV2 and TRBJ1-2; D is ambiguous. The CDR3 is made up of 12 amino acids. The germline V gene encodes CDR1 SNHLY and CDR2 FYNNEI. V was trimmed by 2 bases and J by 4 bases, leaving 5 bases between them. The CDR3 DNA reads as TGTGCCAGCAGTGAAAGCGGCTATGGCTACACCTTC. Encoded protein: CASSESGYGYTF.

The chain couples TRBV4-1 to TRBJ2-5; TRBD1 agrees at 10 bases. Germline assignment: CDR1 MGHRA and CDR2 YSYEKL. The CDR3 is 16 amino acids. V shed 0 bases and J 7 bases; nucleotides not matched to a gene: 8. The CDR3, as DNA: TGCGCCAGCAGCCAAGATCAATCTGGACAGGGGGGGACCCAGTACTTC. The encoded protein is CASSQDQSGQGGTQYF.

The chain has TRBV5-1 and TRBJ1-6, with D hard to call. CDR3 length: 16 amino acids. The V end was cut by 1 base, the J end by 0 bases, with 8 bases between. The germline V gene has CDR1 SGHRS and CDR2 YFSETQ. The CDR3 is CASSLRVSSYNSPLHF. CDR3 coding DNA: TGCGCCAGCAGCTTGAGAGTAAGCTCCTATAATTCACCCCTCCACTTT.

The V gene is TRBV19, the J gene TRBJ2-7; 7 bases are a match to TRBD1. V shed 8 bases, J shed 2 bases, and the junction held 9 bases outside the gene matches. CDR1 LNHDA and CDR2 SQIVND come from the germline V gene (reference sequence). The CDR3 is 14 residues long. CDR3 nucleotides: TGTGCCAGTGGAATCCGGGACAGACCCTACGAGCAGTACTTC. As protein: CASGIRDRPYEQYF.

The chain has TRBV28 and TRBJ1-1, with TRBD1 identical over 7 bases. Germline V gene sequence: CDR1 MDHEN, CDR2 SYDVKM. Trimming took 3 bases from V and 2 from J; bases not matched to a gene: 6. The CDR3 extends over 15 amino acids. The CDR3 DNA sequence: TGTGCCAGCAGTTTGGAGGGGGCGCTAAACACTGAAGCTTTCTTT. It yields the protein CASSLEGALNTEAFF.

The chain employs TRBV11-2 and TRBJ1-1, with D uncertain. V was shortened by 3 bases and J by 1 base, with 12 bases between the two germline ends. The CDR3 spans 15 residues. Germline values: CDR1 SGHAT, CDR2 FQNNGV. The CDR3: CASSLVGSGNTEAFF. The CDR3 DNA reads TGTGCCAGCAGCTTGGTCGGGAGCGGGAACACTGAAGCTTTCTTT.

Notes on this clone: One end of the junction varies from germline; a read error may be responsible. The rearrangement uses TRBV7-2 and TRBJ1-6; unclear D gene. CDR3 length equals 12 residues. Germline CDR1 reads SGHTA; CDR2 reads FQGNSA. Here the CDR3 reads CASSPHAGAPYF. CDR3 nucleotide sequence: TGTGCCAGCAGCCCCCACGCGGGCGCCCCGTACTTT. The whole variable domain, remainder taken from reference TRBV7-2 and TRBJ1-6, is GAGVSQSPSNKVTEKGKDVELRCDPISGHTALYWYRQSLGQGLEFLIYFQGNSAPDKSGLPSDRFSAERTGGSVSTLTIQRTQQEDSAVYLCASSPHAGAPYFGNGTRLTVT.

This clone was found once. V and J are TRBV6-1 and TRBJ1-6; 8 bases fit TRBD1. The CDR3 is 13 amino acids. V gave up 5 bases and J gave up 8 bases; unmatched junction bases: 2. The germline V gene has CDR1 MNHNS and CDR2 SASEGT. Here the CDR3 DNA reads TGTGCCAGCAGTAACAGGGGGTATTCACCCCTCCACTTT. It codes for CASSNRGYSPLHF.

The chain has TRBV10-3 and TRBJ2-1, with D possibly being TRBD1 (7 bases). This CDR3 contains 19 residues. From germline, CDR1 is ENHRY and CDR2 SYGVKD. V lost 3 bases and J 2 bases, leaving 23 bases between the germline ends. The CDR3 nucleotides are TGTGCCATCAGTGAAAGGGGACAGATCCCAAGGGGGGCCTACAATGAGCAGTTCTTC. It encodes CAISERGQIPRGAYNEQFF.

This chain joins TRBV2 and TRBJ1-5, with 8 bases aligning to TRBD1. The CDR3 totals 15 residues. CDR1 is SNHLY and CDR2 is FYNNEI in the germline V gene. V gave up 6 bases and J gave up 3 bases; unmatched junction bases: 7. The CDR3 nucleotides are TGTGCCAGCAGCACGGGACAGGCGGACAATCAGCCCCAGCATTTT. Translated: CASSTGQADNQPQHF.